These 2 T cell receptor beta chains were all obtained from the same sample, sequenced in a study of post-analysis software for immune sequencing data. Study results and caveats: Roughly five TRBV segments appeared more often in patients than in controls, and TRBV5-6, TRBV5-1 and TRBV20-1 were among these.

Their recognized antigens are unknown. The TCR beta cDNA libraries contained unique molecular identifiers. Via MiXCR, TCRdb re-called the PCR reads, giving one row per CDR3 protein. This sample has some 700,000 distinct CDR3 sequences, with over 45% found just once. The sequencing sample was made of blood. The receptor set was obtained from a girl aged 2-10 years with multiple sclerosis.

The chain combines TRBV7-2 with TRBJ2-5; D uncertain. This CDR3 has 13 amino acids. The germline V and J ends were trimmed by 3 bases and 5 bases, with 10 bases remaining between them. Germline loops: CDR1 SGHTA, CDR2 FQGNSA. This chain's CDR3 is CASSLLESETQYF. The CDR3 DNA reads TGTGCCAGCAGCTTGTTGGAGAGCGAGACCCAGTACTTC.

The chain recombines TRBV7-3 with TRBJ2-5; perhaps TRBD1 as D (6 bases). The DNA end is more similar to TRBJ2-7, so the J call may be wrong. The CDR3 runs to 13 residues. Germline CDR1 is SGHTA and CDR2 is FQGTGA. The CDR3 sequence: CASSPIQGNEQYF. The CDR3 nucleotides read TGTGCCAGCAGCCCCATCCAGGGGAACGAGCAGTACTTC.